The present TCR beta chain was sequenced within a study of blood T cell repertoires in COVID-19. About the research overall: The United States, Italy and Spain provided the acute and convalescent COVID-19 samples. The cDNA or gDNA used as material had been derived from T cells, B-cell-depleted T cells, or PBMCs.

V shed 10 bases and J shed 3 bases, with 13 bases lying between them. CDR3 length equals 12 residues. Looked up from germline, CDR1 is LNHDA and CDR2 is SQIVND (reference sequence). The assay was immunoSEQ multiplex PCR, and TCRdb's table has in-frame clones only and misses some. The sample records around 450,000 clones, 85% to 90% being singletons. Sequencing was done on a sample of peripheral blood. This sequence joins TRBV19 and TRBJ2-7, with D uncertain. This receptor was identified in a woman aged 25 to 39 with acute or convalescent COVID-19. CDR3 DNA: TGTGCCACCTCTCTAGTGGACTACGAGCAGTACTTC. Translated, it gives CATSLVDYEQYF.